The T cell receptor (beta chain) described here comes from a study of cytomegalovirus exposure and HLA in healthy donors. PCR primers comprised 60 Vbeta and 13 Jbeta primers. Only in-frame clones appear in the TCRdb table, and some are missing; sequencing was by immunoSEQ multiplex PCR. The data show roughly 69,000 clones, approximately 70% seen once. CDR1 is SEHNR and CDR2 is FQNEAQ in the germline V gene (reference sequence). The CDR3 has 15 amino acids. On this clone itself: The junction departs from the called germline gene at one end, perhaps through a read error.

The V and J genes are TRBV7-9 and TRBJ1-4; D uncertain. The sample comprised PBMCs. This TCR was recovered from a male donor in good health and CMV-seropositive. In nucleotides, the CDR3 is TGTTCCAGCAGCTCGTCCGGGAGGACTAATGAAAAACTGTTTTTT. It is translated as CSSSSSGRTNEKLFF.